Ten or more counts support the clone carrying this T cell receptor (beta chain). What it binds is unknown. This sample stems from a study of T cell repertoires in cytomegalovirus infection. Whole-study context: It was recently identified HLA-C-restricted and well-studied HLA-B-restricted CMV epitopes that the study used. Shared public TCR beta signatures pointed to both CMV infection and a matching HLA type.

Trimming cost V 4 bases and J 4 bases, with 14 bases left between them. This CDR3 region has 15 residues. Germline V CDR1 and CDR2: SGHTA, FQGNSA. Each CDR3 protein is one row after TCRdb ran MiXCR on the reads. Seen here are 700,000 to 900,000 distinct CDR3 sequences, 25% to 30% observed once, and the top ten hold around 12%. Study-level points and caveats: What dominated the ex vivo response were HLA-C-restricted CMV-specific TCR beta clonotypes.

The sequencing here drew on cultured CD8+ T cells from PBMCs, taken from culture after CMV antigen stimulation. The V and J genes are TRBV7-2 and TRBJ2-1; D is possibly TRBD2 (6 bases). This clonotype was sampled from a human donor in good health (CMV status not recorded). Some clones in this sample may be carry-over from other donors' samples. The CDR3 loop reads CASSSHGGSYNEQFF. CDR3 DNA: TGTGCCAGCAGCTCGCACGGAGGGTCATACAATGAGCAGTTCTTC. The full variable domain, with the rest looked up from reference TRBV7-2 and TRBJ2-1, is GAGVSQSPSNKVTEKGKDVELRCDPISGHTALYWYRQSLGQGLEFLIYFQGNSAPDKSGLPSDRFSAERTGGSVSTLTIQRTQQEDSAVYLCASSSHGGSYNEQFFGPGTRLTVL.